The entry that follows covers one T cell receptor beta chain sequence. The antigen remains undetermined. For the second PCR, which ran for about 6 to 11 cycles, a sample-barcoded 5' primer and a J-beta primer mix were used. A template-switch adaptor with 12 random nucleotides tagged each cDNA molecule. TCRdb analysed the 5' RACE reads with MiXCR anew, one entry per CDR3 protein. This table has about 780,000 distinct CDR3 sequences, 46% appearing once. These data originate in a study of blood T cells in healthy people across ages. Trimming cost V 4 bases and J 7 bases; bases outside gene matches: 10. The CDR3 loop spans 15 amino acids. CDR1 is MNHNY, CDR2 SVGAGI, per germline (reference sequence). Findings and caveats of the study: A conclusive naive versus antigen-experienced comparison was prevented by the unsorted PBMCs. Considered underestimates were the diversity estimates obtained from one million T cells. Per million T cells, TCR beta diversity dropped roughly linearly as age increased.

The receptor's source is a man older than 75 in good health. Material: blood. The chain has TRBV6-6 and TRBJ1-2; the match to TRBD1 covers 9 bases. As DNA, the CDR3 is TGTGCCAGCAGTTTTCCGGGACAGGGTTCTGGTGGCTACACCTTC. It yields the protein CASSFPGQGSGGYTF.